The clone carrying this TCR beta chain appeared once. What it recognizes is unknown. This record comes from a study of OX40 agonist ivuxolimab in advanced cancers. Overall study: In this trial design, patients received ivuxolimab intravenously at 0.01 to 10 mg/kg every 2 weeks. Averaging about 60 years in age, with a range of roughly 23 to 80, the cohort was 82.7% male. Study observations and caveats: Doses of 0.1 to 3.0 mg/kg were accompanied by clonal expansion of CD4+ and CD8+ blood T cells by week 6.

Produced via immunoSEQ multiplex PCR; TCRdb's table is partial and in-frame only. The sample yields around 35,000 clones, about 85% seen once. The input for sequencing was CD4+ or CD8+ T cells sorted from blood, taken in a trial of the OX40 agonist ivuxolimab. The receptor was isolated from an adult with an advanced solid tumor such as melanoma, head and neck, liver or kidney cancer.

The CDR3 is CASSRRTADFYGYTF. CDR3 bases: TGTGCCAGCTCACGAAGGACAGCCGATTTTTATGGCTACACCTTC. The chain joins TRBV18 to TRBJ1-2, with D possibly being TRBD1 (6 bases). In germline, CDR1 is KGHSH, CDR2 LQKENI. CDR3 length: 15 amino acids. The V end was cut by 4 bases, the J end by 5 bases, with 17 bases between.